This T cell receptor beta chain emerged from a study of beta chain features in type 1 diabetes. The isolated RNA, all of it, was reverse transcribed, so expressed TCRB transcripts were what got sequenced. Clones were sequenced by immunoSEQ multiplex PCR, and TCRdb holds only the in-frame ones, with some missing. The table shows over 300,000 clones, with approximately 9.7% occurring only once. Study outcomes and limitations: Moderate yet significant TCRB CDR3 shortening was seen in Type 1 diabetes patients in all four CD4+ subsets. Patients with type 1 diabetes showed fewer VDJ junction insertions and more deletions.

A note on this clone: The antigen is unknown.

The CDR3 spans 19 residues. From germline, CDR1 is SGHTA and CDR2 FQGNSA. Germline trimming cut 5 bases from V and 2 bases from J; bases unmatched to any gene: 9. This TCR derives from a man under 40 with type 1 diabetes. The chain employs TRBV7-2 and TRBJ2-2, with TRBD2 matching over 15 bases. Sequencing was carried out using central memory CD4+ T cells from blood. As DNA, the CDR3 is TGTGCCAGCAGCCGACGGGGACTAGCGGGGGGTCCTAACACCGGGGAGCTGTTTTTT. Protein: CASSRRGLAGGPNTGELFF.